This T cell receptor (beta chain) derives from a study of Ad26.COV2.S vaccination and SARS-CoV-2 variants. Findings and limits, study-wide: Substantial breadth was reportedly displayed by spike-specific CD8+ and CD4+ T cell responses after vaccination.

The data were produced by immunoSEQ multiplex PCR, yet TCRdb's version contains in-frame clones alone and is incomplete. Of approximately 300,000 clones detected, 85% appear once; the ten largest clones hold 2.1%. Comments on this clone: What it binds is not known.

V trimming: 3 bases; J trimming: 6 bases; junction bases outside the gene matches: 13. The CDR3 runs to 16 residues. CDR1 is KGHSH, CDR2 LQKENI, per germline. Treatment specified: around 19 received Ad26.COV2.S at low or high dose, single or two shots; about 5 received placebo; per-sample allocation not given. Day 63 after the first vaccine or placebo injection was the time point for sampling. Participants' vaccine, an Ad26 vector, delivered Wuhan-strain SARS-CoV-2 spike. This chain uses TRBV18 with TRBJ2-7, with 8 nucleotides matching TRBD2. This specimen consisted of peripheral blood, obtained in a trial of Ad26.COV2.S vaccine versus placebo. The sequence came from a person aged 18-60 years who received the Ad26.COV2.S COVID-19 vaccine or a placebo. The CDR3: CASSPLGAGATSEQYF. In nucleotides, the CDR3 is TGTGCCAGCTCACCCCTGGGAGCGGGGGCCACCAGCGAGCAGTACTTC.